This is a list of T cell receptor beta chains from one sample in a study of HIV-infected patients and healthy controls. TCRdb reanalysed the 5' RACE reads using MiXCR and keeps one entry per CDR3 protein. The sample has 8,000 to 10,000 distinct CDR3 sequences; around 7% are singletons. The sample here was blood, taken before antiretroviral therapy. The source of these receptors is an adult with HIV infection. Both conserved end residues are part of each CDR3. D genes are given only for firm matches. Clone size is not always given. Where it is, it says once, few, many or a class for expanded clones.

>many|.|TRBV27|TRBJ1-6
TGTGCCAGCAGTTTATCTCCAGGTTCACCCCTCCACTTT
CASSLSPGSPLHF
>many|.|TRBV5-1|TRBJ2-7
TGCGCCAGCAGCTTGGCCACGGGCCTCGCCTACGAGCAGTACTTC
CASSLATGLAYEQYF
>many|.|TRBV30|TRBJ2-1
TGTGCCTGGAGTTCGGACTTGCTGAATGAGCAGTTCTTC
CAWSSDLLNEQFF
>many|.|TRBV2|TRBJ2-1
TGTGCCATCCGGGCAGGACTCCCACCCTACAATGAGCAGTTCTTC
CAIRAGLPPYNEQFF
>many|.|TRBV7-2|TRBJ1-5
TGTGCCAGCAGCTTCGCGCACGGGACTCACAATCAGCCCCAGCATTTT
CASSFAHGTHNQPQHF
>.|.|TRBV20-1|TRBJ1-4
TGCAGTGCTAGAGCGCCGTTTTTGATTTCAGAGAATAATGAAAAACTGTTTTTT
CSARAPFLISENNEKLFF
>many|TRBD1|TRBV6-5|TRBJ1-5
TGTGCCAGCAGCTCGGACAGGAGCAATCAGCCCCAGCATTTT
CASSSDRSNQPQHF
>few|TRBD1|TRBV13|TRBJ2-7
TGTGCCAGCAGCCCCCCCCGGGACAGGGCATACGAGCAGTACTTC
CASSPPRDRAYEQYF
>many|TRBD1|TRBV5-4|TRBJ2-5
TGTGCCAGCAGCTCCTGGACAGGGGGCGCAGAGACCCAGTACTTC
CASSSWTGGAETQYF
>many|TRBD2|TRBV7-2|TRBJ2-3
TGTGCCAGCAGCTTCCTCTCCTCCGGGACTAGCGGGGGCACAGATACGCAGTATTTT
CASSFLSSGTSGGTDTQYF
>many|TRBD1|TRBV12-3/TRBV12-4|TRBJ1-4
TGTGCCAGCACCAGGGACAGGGGTGGTGAAAAACTGTTTTTT
CASTRDRGGEKLFF
>.|.|TRBV20-1|TRBJ2-7
TGCAGTGCTTATTCCTCCCCGGGGTGGGCCTCCTACGAGCAGTACTTC
CSAYSSPGWASYEQYF
>many|.|TRBV6-1|TRBJ2-1
TGTGCCAGCAGACGGTCCGGACGGAGGAGCTCCTACAATGAGCAGTTCTTC
CASRRSGRRSSYNEQFF
>.|TRBD2|TRBV3-1|TRBJ2-5
TGTGCCAGCAGCCAAGATAAGGGACTACTCCAAGAGACCCAGTACTTC
CASSQDKGLLQETQYF
>once|.|TRBV29-1|TRBJ1-4
TGCAGTGTGGGAAATGAAAAACTGTTTTTT
CSVGNEKLFF
>many|.|TRBV5-1|TRBJ1-1
TGCGCCAGCAGCTTGCTCAGGAACACTGAAGCTTTCTTT
CASSLLRNTEAFF
>many|.|TRBV6-1|TRBJ1-1
TGTGCCAGCAGTGAGGGGGCGCACACTGAAGCTTTCTTT
CASSEGAHTEAFF
>few|.|TRBV5-6|TRBJ1-1
TGTGCCAGCAGCTTGGGTGGCCACAAGATTGAAGCTTTCTTT
CASSLGGHKIEAFF
>many|.|TRBV6-2/TRBV6-3|TRBJ1-1
TGTGCCAGCAGTTACTCGATGGGCTTGAACACTGAAGCTTTCTTT
CASSYSMGLNTEAFF
>many|.|TRBV20-1|TRBJ2-3
TGCAGTGCTCTTAAGGGGGGGGTGACAGATACGCAGTATTTT
CSALKGGVTDTQYF
>.|.|TRBV7-2|TRBJ1-2
TGTGCCAGCAGCTCGGCGGACCCCTCTAACTATGGCTACACCTTC
CASSSADPSNYGYTF
>few|TRBD1|TRBV19|TRBJ1-5
TGTGCCGGGGGACAGGGGGCTTTTCAGCCCCAGCATTTT
CAGGQGAFQPQHF
>many|.|TRBV7-9|TRBJ2-7
TGTGCCAGCAGCTTGTCCGGGGCCAGCTCCTACGAGCAGTACTTC
CASSLSGASSYEQYF
>many|TRBD2|TRBV3-1|TRBJ2-5
TGTGCCAGCAGCCAAGAGGAGGCTAGCGGGGGACCAGAGACCCAGTACTTC
CASSQEEASGGPETQYF
>.|.|TRBV7-8|TRBJ2-7
TGTGCCAGCAGCGCGGGCCGAACCTACGAGCAGTACTTC
CASSAGRTYEQYF
>many|.|TRBV7-8|TRBJ1-2
TGTGCCAGCAGCTTAGGCGAGGAGGGGGTTTATGGCTACACCTTC
CASSLGEEGVYGYTF
>many|.|TRBV5-1|TRBJ2-1
TGCGCCAGCAGCCCGGGCTGGGGGGCGAATAATGAGCAGTTCTTC
CASSPGWGANNEQFF
>many|TRBD2|TRBV19|TRBJ2-1
TGTGCCAGTAGTATAGTCAGGACTAGAACCACTGAGCAGTTCTTC
CASSIVRTRTTEQFF
>many|.|TRBV7-9|TRBJ2-4
TGTGCCAGCAGCCCTCGATTGGGGGGCGCCAAAAACATTCAGTACTTC
CASSPRLGGAKNIQYF
>many|.|TRBV9|TRBJ2-7
TGTGCCAGCAGCGTAGATGGGACCCCCTACGAGCAGTACTTC
CASSVDGTPYEQYF
>few|.|TRBV5-1|TRBJ2-3
TGCGCCAGCAGCTCCCAGACCGGCTCTAGCACAGATACGCAGTATTTT
CASSSQTGSSTDTQYF
>few|TRBD1|TRBV7-2|TRBJ2-7
TGTGCCAGCAGCTTATTTGAGAGGGGGCCGGCATTTTACGAGCAGTACTTC
CASSLFERGPAFYEQYF
>.|.|TRBV20-1|TRBJ2-5
TGCAGTGCTAGAGGTTACCAAGAGACCCAGTACTTC
CSARGYQETQYF
>many|.|TRBV27|TRBJ2-7
TGTGCCAGCAGTCCTTCAACCAGGGTGCGGGAGCAGTACTTC
CASSPSTRVREQYF
>many|.|TRBV15|TRBJ2-7
TGTGCCACCAGCCGGCAGGACCACTACGAGCAGTACTTC
CATSRQDHYEQYF
>few|.|TRBV3-1|TRBJ1-2
TGTGCCAGCAGCCAAGATAGGGCCTATGGCTACACCTTC
CASSQDRAYGYTF
>many|TRBD1|TRBV20-1|TRBJ1-2
TGCAGTGCTAGAGATTTCCCCATTACAGGGGGCGATGGCTACACCTTC
CSARDFPITGGDGYTF
>many|.|TRBV12-3/TRBV12-4|TRBJ2-5
TGTGCCAGCAGTCTCCCTCTTACAGGAGAGACCCAGTACTTC
CASSLPLTGETQYF
>many|.|TRBV3-1|TRBJ1-3
TGTGCCAGCAGCGTCACGGGACAAGGAGGAAACACCATATATTTT
CASSVTGQGGNTIYF
>many|.|TRBV29-1|TRBJ2-1
TGCAGCGTTGGTCGACAGAGCAATGAGCAGTTCTTC
CSVGRQSNEQFF
>many|.|TRBV20-1|TRBJ1-1
TGCAGTGCTAGACCCCCAGGCAGGGCGTTGAACACTGAAGCTTTCTTT
CSARPPGRALNTEAFF
>many|.|TRBV30|TRBJ2-1
TGTGCCTGGAGTGTATGGGGGAGCTCCTACAATGAGCAGTTCTTC
CAWSVWGSSYNEQFF
>many|.|TRBV12-3/TRBV12-4|TRBJ2-3
TGTGCCAGCAGCCTAGGAACAGATACGCAGTATTTT
CASSLGTDTQYF
>many|.|TRBV7-2|TRBJ2-3
TGTGCCAGCAGCTTAGTATCAGGGGGCACAGATACGCAGTATTTT
CASSLVSGGTDTQYF
>many|TRBD1|TRBV3-1|TRBJ1-1
TGTGCCAGCAGGGCTTGGGGAGGGGGCCAGAACACTGAAGCTTTCTTT
CASRAWGGGQNTEAFF
>many|TRBD1|TRBV27|TRBJ2-7
TGTGCCAGCAGTCCCGGGACAGGGTACTCCTACGAGCAGTACTTC
CASSPGTGYSYEQYF
>medium-sized|.|TRBV4-3|TRBJ2-7
TGCGCCAGCAGCCAAGACGCCCCGGGGCAGTACTACGAGCAGTACTTC
CASSQDAPGQYYEQYF
>medium-sized|.|TRBV7-9|TRBJ2-7
TGTGCCAGCAGCATACAGGTCGGGGTGGGGTCCGAGCAGTACTTC
CASSIQVGVGSEQYF
>many|.|TRBV11-2|TRBJ2-2
TGTGCCAGCAGCTCGGGTCAGGCCAACACCGGGGAGCTGTTTTTT
CASSSGQANTGELFF
>many|.|TRBV29-1|TRBJ1-1
TGCAGCGTTGAAATAGGACCTGAAGCTTTCTTT
CSVEIGPEAFF